The clone carrying this TCR beta chain was observed at least ten times. Its target is unknown. A primer in the constant region served to generate TCR beta cDNA from 450 to 600 ng of total RNA. Library construction for TCR beta comprised three nested multiplex PCR rounds performed with slightly modified ARM-PCR. TCRdb reanalysed the multiplex PCR reads using MiXCR and keeps one entry per CDR3 protein. The sample holds about 120,000 distinct CDR3 sequences, 55% to 75% seen once. Between about 19 and 34 mg of unsorted bulk tissue served as the source from which RNA and DNA were co-extracted. The data were obtained in a study of tumor-infiltrating lymphocytes in primary liver carcinoma. Study-level background: Patients of both sexes were 30 to 69 years old. Samples produced roughly 3.65 to 7.13 million productive TCRbeta reads, comparable across tissue types. Study-level results: Whereas tumor region pairs overlapped more, tumor-adjacent and tumor-blood pairs overlapped less. Tumors carried a top-250-clone fraction significantly exceeding that of blood (p = 0.039).

This receptor was obtained from a woman aged 60-75 years with primary liver carcinoma and hepatitis B virus infection. The sample taken for sequencing was liver tumor tissue from sampling region 1. Subset given: tumor region T1, superior pole.

The CDR3 nucleotides are TGTGCCAGCAGCTTGGAAGGACTAGCGGGAGGGCCTCGGGAGACCCAGTACTTC. Protein product: CASSLEGLAGGPRETQYF. The rearrangement joins TRBV5-5 to TRBJ2-5; 15 bases are shared with TRBD2. The CDR3 is made up of 18 amino acids. Per the germline V gene, CDR1 is SGHKS and CDR2 is YYEKEE (reference sequence). V lost 0 bases, J lost 5 bases, and 8 bases stayed unmatched.